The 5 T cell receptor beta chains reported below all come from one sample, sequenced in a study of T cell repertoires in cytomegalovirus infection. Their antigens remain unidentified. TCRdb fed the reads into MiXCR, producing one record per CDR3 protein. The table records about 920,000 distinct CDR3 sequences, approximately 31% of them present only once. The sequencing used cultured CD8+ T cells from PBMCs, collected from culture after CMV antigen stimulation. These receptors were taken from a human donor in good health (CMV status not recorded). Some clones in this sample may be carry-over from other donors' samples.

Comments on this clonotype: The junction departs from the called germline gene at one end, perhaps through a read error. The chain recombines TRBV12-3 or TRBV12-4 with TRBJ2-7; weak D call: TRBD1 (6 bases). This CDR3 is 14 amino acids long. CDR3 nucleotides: TGTGCCAGCAGTTTAGGGACAGTCCCATACGAGCGGTACTTC. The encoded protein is CASSLGTVPYERYF.

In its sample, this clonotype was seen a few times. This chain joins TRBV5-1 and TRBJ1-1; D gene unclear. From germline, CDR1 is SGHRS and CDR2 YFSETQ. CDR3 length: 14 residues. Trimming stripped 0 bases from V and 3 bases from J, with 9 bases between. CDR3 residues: CASSLVRGYTEAFF. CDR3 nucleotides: TGCGCCAGCAGCTTGGTAAGAGGGTACACTGAAGCTTTCTTT. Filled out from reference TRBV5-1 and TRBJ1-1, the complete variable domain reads KAGVTQTPRYLIKTRGQQVTLSCSPISGHRSVSWYQQTPGQGLQFLFEYFSETQRNKGNFPGRFSGRQFSNSRSEMNVSTLELGDSALYLCASSLVRGYTEAFFGQGTRLTVV.

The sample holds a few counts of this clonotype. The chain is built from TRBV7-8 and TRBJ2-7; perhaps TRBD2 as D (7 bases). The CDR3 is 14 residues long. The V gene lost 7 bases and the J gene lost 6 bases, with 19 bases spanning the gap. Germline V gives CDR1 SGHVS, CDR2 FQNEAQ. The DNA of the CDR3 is TGTGCCAGCAACACCAATATAAGGGGGGGCGAGCAGTACTTC. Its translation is CASNTNIRGGEQYF. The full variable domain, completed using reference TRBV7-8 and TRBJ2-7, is GAGVSQSPRYKVAKRGQDVALRCDPISGHVSLFWYQQALGQGPEFLTYFQNEAQLDKSGLPSDRFFAERPEGSVSTLKIQRTQQEDSAVYLCASNTNIRGGEQYFGPGTRLTVT.

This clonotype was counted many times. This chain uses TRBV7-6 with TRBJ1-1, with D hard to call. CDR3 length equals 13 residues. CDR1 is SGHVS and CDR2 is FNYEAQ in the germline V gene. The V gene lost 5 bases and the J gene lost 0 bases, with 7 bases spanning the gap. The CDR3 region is CASSPAMNTEAFF. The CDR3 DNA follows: TGTGCCAGCAGCCCGGCGATGAACACTGAAGCTTTCTTT.

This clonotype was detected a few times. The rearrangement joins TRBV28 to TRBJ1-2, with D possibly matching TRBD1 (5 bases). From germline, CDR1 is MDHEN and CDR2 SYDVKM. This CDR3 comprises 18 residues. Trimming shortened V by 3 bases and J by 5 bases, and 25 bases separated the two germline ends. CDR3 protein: CASSLVPYPGTALYGYTF. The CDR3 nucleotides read TGTGCCAGCAGTTTGGTACCTTACCCCGGGACTGCTCTTTATGGCTACACCTTC.